Each of the 7 T cell receptor beta chains below was sequenced from the same sample in a study of early T cells in non-severe SARS-CoV-2 infection. MiXCR, applied by TCRdb to the 5' RACE reads, yields one record per CDR3 protein. The repertoire holds some 71,000 distinct CDR3 sequences, with roughly an eighth as singletons. Sequenced sample: whole blood. The receptors were gathered from an adult who was a healthcare worker with PCR-confirmed SARS-CoV-2 infection or an uninfected control (not recorded which).

This clonotype has more than one count but fewer than ten. This chain uses TRBV6-1 with TRBJ2-3, with TRBD1 matching 7 bases. Looked up from germline, CDR1 is MNHNS and CDR2 is SASEGT. V was pared by 4 bases and J by 3 bases, with 7 bases of the junction left unmatched. The CDR3 length is 15 residues. This CDR3 reads CASSGWTGVTDTQYF. The CDR3 DNA reads as TGTGCCAGCAGTGGATGGACAGGCGTAACAGATACGCAGTATTTT.

The chain's CDR3 is CASSLVGSGGADTQYF. Written as DNA, the CDR3 is TGTGCCAGCAGCTTAGTGGGTAGCGGGGGTGCAGATACGCAGTATTTT. The V call is TRBV7-2, the J call TRBJ2-3, with TRBD2 matching 9 bases. The germline CDR1 and CDR2 sequences are SGHTA and FQGNSA. Trimming cost V 1 base and J 4 bases; bases outside gene matches: 6. There are 16 residues in the CDR3.

The chain joins TRBV20-1 to TRBJ1-2; no clear D. The CDR3 length is 12 residues. Trimming left V 2 bases short and J 2 bases short, with 6 bases between. Germline V gene data show CDR1 as DFQATT and CDR2 as SNEGSKA (reference sequence). CDR3 sequence: CSARSQNYGYTF. In DNA, the CDR3 is TGCAGTGCTAGATCGCAGAACTATGGCTACACCTTC.

There are many counts of this clonotype. The CDR3, as DNA: TGTGCCACCAGCAGAGGTGGAGGTGAGCCTGCCTATGGCTACACCTTC. It is translated as CATSRGGGEPAYGYTF. The chain links TRBV15 to TRBJ1-2; unclear D gene. CDR1 and CDR2 from the germline V gene are LNHNV and YYDKDF (reference sequence). V was trimmed by 1 base and J by 4 bases, leaving 16 bases between them. The CDR3 loop spans 16 amino acids.

This clonotype was counted at least ten times. This chain connects TRBV7-3 to TRBJ2-5; the D gene is possibly TRBD2 (7 bases). The V gene's germline CDR1 is SGHTA and CDR2 FQGTGA. The CDR3 consists of 19 residues. Trimming cost V 2 bases and J 0 bases, with 22 bases left between them. The CDR3 nucleotides are TGTGCCAGCAGCTTAGGCCCAATAGGGCGGGGGCCTTACCAAGAGACCCAGTACTTC. As protein: CASSLGPIGRGPYQETQYF.

This clonotype was found many times. The rearrangement links TRBV7-6 to TRBJ2-3; a possible D gene is TRBD1 (6 bases). Germline CDR1 is SGHVS and CDR2 is FNYEAQ. CDR3 length: 13 residues. V lost 6 bases and J 7 bases, leaving 14 bases between the germline ends. The CDR3 sequence: CASSGTPGNTQYF. The CDR3 nucleotides read TGTGCCAGCAGTGGGACACCGGGAAATACGCAGTATTTT.

This clonotype was seen a few times. The V call is TRBV11-1, the J call TRBJ1-1; no clear D. Germline CDR1 is SGHAT and CDR2 is FQDESV (reference sequence). There are 15 residues in the CDR3. Deletions cut 0 bases from V and 1 base from J, with 9 bases between. The DNA of the CDR3 is TGTGCCAGCAGCTTAGCACGGGCGCGGAACACTGAAGCTTTCTTT. This encodes CASSLARARNTEAFF.